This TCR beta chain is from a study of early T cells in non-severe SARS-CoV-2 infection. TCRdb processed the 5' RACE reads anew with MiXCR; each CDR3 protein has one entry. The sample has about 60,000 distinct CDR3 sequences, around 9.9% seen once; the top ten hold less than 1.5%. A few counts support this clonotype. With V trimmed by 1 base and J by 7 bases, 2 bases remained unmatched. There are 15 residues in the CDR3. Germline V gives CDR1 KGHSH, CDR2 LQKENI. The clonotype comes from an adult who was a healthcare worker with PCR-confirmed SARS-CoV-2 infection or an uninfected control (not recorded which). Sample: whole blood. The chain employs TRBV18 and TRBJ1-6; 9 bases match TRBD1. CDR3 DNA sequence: TGTGCCAGCTCACCACGAGGACAGGGGAATTCACCCCTCCACTTT. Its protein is CASSPRGQGNSPLHF.